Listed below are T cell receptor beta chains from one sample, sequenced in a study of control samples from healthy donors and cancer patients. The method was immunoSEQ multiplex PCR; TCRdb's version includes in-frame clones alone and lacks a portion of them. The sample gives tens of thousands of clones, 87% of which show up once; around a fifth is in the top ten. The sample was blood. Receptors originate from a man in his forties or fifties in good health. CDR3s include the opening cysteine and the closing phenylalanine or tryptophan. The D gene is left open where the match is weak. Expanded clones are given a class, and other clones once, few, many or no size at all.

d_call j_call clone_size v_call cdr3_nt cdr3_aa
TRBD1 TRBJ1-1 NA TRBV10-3 TGTGCCACCACCGGGACAGGCTGGACTGAAGCTTTCTTT CATTGTGWTEAFF
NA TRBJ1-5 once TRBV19 TGTGCCAGTAGTAGACCGACCAGGGGCAATCAGCCCCAGCATTTT CASSRPTRGNQPQHF
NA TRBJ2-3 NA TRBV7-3 TGTGCCAGCAGCTCCCGAAAGCCCTCAGGAGGTGATACGCAGTATTTT CASSSRKPSGGDTQYF
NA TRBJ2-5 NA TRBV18 TGTGCCAGCTCACCGGGGCATCAAGAGACCCAGTACTTC CASSPGHQETQYF
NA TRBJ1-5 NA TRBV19 TGTGCCAGTAGTATAGGCGGCAGAAATCAGCCCCAGCATTTT CASSIGGRNQPQHF
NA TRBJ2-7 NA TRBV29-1 TGCAGCGTCCGACGGGGTGAATACGAGCAGTACTTC CSVRRGEYEQYF
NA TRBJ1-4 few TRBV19 TGTGCCAGTAGTATAGATCCAAGGAGTGAAAAACTGTTTTTT CASSIDPRSEKLFF
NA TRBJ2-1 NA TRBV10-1 TGCGCCAGCAGTGATGGGGGTAGGGAGTTCTTC CASSDGGREFF
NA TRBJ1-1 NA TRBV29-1 TGCAGCGTACTCGGGGGCGCTGAAGCTTTCTTT CSVLGGAEAFF
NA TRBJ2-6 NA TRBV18 TGTGCCAGCTCACCGCCAGGGGCCCCGGGGGCCAACGTCCTGACTTTC CASSPPGAPGANVLTF
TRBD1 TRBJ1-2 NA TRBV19 TGTGCCAGTAGTATGGTCCGAGGACAGGGGGGGAGAGGCTACACCTTC CASSMVRGQGGRGYTF
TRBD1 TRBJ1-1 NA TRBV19 TGTGCCAGCCGGCAGGGGGCCGGGACCACTGAAGCTTTCTTT CASRQGAGTTEAFF
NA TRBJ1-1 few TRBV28 TGTGCCAGCAGCCCGAACACTGAAGCTTTCTTT CASSPNTEAFF
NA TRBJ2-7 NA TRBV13 TGTGCCAGCAGCTTGTTAGCGGAAAGGAGCTCCTACGAGCAGTACTTC CASSLLAERSSYEQYF
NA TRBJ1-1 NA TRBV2 TGTGCCAGCAGCGCAGGACTCCGAGGGAACACTGAAGCTTTCTTT CASSAGLRGNTEAFF
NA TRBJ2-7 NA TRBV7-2 TGTGCCAGCAGCTTAGCCCGTAATCCCTTCTACGAGCAGTACTTC CASSLARNPFYEQYF
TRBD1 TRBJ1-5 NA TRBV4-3 TGCGCCAGCAGCCAAGAACCTCCTGGGACAGCCATTAATCAGCCCCAGCATTTT CASSQEPPGTAINQPQHF
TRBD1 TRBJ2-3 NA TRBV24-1 TGTGCCACCAGTGATTTACCGAGGGGGCGGCTAGCAACAGATACGCAGTATTTT CATSDLPRGRLATDTQYF
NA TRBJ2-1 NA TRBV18 TGTGCCAGCTCAGCTAGCGAGAGCTCCTACAATGAGCAGTTCTTC CASSASESSYNEQFF
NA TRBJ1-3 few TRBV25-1 TGTGCCAGCAGTAACACCGGACCTGGAAACACCATATATTTT CASSNTGPGNTIYF
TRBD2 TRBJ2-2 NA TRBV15 TGTGCCACCAGCAGAGGGGTGGGACTAGCGGGAGCCGGGGAGCTGTTTTTT CATSRGVGLAGAGELFF
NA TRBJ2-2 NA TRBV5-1 TGCGCCAGCAGCTTTGGGGCAGAGGCCGGGGAGCTGTTTTTT CASSFGAEAGELFF